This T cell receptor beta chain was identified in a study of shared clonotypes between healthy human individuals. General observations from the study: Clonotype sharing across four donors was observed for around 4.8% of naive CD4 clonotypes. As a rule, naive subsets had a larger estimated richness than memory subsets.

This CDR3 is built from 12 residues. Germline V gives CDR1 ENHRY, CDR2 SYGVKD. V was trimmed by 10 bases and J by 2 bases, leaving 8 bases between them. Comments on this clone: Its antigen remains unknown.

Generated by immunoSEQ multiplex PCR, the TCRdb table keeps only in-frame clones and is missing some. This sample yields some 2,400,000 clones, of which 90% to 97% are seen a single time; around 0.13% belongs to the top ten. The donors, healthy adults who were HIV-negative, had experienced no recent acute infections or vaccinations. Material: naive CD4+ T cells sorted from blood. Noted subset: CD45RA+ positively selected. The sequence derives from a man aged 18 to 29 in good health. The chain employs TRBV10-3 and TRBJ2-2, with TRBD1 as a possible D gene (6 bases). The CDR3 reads CATTGNTGELFF. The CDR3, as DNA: TGTGCCACGACAGGTAACACCGGGGAGCTGTTTTTT.